The rows below give T cell receptor beta chains drawn from one sample of a study of control samples from healthy donors and cancer patients. This table comes from immunoSEQ multiplex PCR, and its TCRdb copy is limited to in-frame clones, with some not included. The data show 150,000 to 200,000 clones, 80% to 90% seen once. Sequences were obtained from blood. These receptors came from a man aged 18 to 29 in good health. Both conserved end residues are part of each CDR3. The D gene is left open where the match is weak. Some rows mark clone size as missing; the rest say once, few, many or name a class of expanded clone.

d_call: .; clone_size: .; j_call: TRBJ1-1; v_call: TRBV4-1; cdr3_aa: CASSPKNREKATEAFF; cdr3_nt: TGCGCCAGCAGCCCAAAGAACCGGGAAAAGGCCACTGAAGCTTTCTTT
d_call: .; clone_size: .; j_call: TRBJ2-5; v_call: TRBV25-1; cdr3_aa: CATERGGSQETQYF; cdr3_nt: TGTGCCACCGAACGTGGGGGTTCCCAAGAGACCCAGTACTTC
d_call: TRBD1; clone_size: few; j_call: TRBJ2-1; v_call: TRBV11-1; cdr3_aa: CASSAGTGKAEQFF; cdr3_nt: TGTGCCAGCAGCGCCGGGACAGGGAAGGCTGAGCAGTTCTTC
d_call: .; clone_size: .; j_call: TRBJ1-4; v_call: TRBV10-3; cdr3_aa: CAISVDGRDEKLFF; cdr3_nt: TGTGCCATCAGTGTGGACGGTCGGGATGAAAAACTGTTTTTT
d_call: TRBD2; clone_size: .; j_call: TRBJ2-1; v_call: TRBV27; cdr3_aa: CASSLGGTSNNEQFF; cdr3_nt: TGTGCCAGCAGTTTAGGAGGGACTAGCAACAATGAGCAGTTCTTC
d_call: .; clone_size: .; j_call: TRBJ2-2; v_call: TRBV24-1; cdr3_aa: CATSDTGTDNTGELFF; cdr3_nt: TGTGCCACCAGTGATACTGGGACGGATAACACCGGGGAGCTGTTTTTT
d_call: .; clone_size: few; j_call: TRBJ1-6; v_call: TRBV12-3/TRBV12-4; cdr3_aa: CASTGRHPSPLHF; cdr3_nt: TGTGCCAGCACCGGACGGCATCCCTCACCCCTCCACTTT
d_call: TRBD2; clone_size: .; j_call: TRBJ2-2; v_call: TRBV24-1; cdr3_aa: CATSDSGGGTGELFF; cdr3_nt: TGTGCCACCAGTGATTCCGGCGGGGGGACCGGGGAGCTGTTTTTT
d_call: TRBD1; clone_size: .; j_call: TRBJ2-7; v_call: TRBV6-5; cdr3_aa: CASSSGGTGAYEQYF; cdr3_nt: TGTGCCAGCAGTAGCGGCGGGACAGGGGCCTACGAGCAGTACTTC
d_call: TRBD1; clone_size: .; j_call: TRBJ2-2; v_call: TRBV19; cdr3_aa: CATSMRTGQNTGELFF; cdr3_nt: TGTGCCACTAGTATGCGGACAGGGCAGAACACCGGGGAGCTGTTTTTT
d_call: .; clone_size: .; j_call: TRBJ1-4; v_call: TRBV2; cdr3_aa: CASQALSSTNEKLFF; cdr3_nt: TGTGCCAGCCAGGCATTAAGTTCAACTAATGAAAAACTGTTTTTT
d_call: TRBD1; clone_size: .; j_call: TRBJ2-1; v_call: TRBV6-2/TRBV6-3; cdr3_aa: CASSYNKDRGPNEQFF; cdr3_nt: TGTGCCAGCAGTTACAATAAGGACAGGGGGCCTAATGAGCAGTTCTTC
d_call: .; clone_size: .; j_call: TRBJ2-3; v_call: TRBV5-5; cdr3_aa: CASSWGDARLTDTQYF; cdr3_nt: TGTGCCAGCAGCTGGGGGGATGCGCGCTTGACAGATACGCAGTATTTT
d_call: .; clone_size: .; j_call: TRBJ2-2; v_call: TRBV15; cdr3_aa: CATSRDAGIGELFF; cdr3_nt: TGTGCCACCAGCAGAGATGCAGGGATCGGGGAGCTGTTTTTT
d_call: .; clone_size: .; j_call: TRBJ2-5; v_call: TRBV28; cdr3_aa: CASRGEWETQYF; cdr3_nt: TGTGCCAGCAGGGGGGAGTGGGAGACCCAGTACTTC
d_call: TRBD2; clone_size: .; j_call: TRBJ2-1; v_call: TRBV5-5; cdr3_aa: CASSLLAGGTPYNEQFF; cdr3_nt: TGTGCCAGCAGCTTGCTAGCGGGGGGTACACCCTACAATGAGCAGTTCTTC
d_call: .; clone_size: .; j_call: TRBJ1-5; v_call: TRBV2; cdr3_aa: CASSEAYGKGSNQPQHF; cdr3_nt: TGTGCCAGCAGTGAAGCGTACGGAAAGGGGAGCAATCAGCCCCAGCATTTT
d_call: TRBD2; clone_size: .; j_call: TRBJ2-2; v_call: TRBV7-8; cdr3_aa: CASSLVSGLGTNGELFF; cdr3_nt: TGTGCCAGCAGCTTAGTTTCAGGCCTTGGGACTAACGGGGAGCTGTTTTTT
d_call: .; clone_size: once; j_call: TRBJ2-1; v_call: TRBV21-1; cdr3_aa: CASSKGGSSGESRGDEQFF; cdr3_nt: TGTGCCAGCAGCAAAGGAGGAAGTAGCGGGGAAAGTCGCGGCGATGAGCAGTTCTTC
d_call: .; clone_size: .; j_call: TRBJ1-4; v_call: TRBV30; cdr3_aa: CAWSRGVANEKLFF; cdr3_nt: TGTGCCTGGAGTAGAGGGGTGGCTAATGAAAAACTGTTTTTT
d_call: .; clone_size: .; j_call: TRBJ1-2; v_call: TRBV3-1/TRBV3-2; cdr3_aa: CASSQDGTSYYGYTF; cdr3_nt: TGTGCCAGCAGCCAAGACGGGACAAGCTACTATGGCTACACCTTC
d_call: TRBD2; clone_size: .; j_call: TRBJ2-1; v_call: TRBV7-2; cdr3_aa: CASSRSGASGGFYNEQFF; cdr3_nt: TGTGCCAGCAGCCGCTCCGGGGCTAGCGGGGGGTTCTACAATGAGCAGTTCTTC
d_call: .; clone_size: .; j_call: TRBJ1-3; v_call: TRBV6-2/TRBV6-3; cdr3_aa: CASGRGAGNTIYF; cdr3_nt: TGTGCCAGCGGCCGTGGAGCTGGAAACACCATATATTTT
d_call: TRBD1; clone_size: .; j_call: TRBJ1-6; v_call: TRBV27; cdr3_aa: CASSFRGQSLHF; cdr3_nt: TGTGCCAGCAGTTTCAGGGGGCAGTCGCTCCACTTT
d_call: .; clone_size: .; j_call: TRBJ2-1; v_call: TRBV2; cdr3_aa: CASGGVLGGNEQFF; cdr3_nt: TGTGCCAGCGGTGGGGTCCTTGGTGGGAATGAGCAGTTCTTC
d_call: .; clone_size: .; j_call: TRBJ1-1; v_call: TRBV24-1; cdr3_aa: CATSAQGVTNTEAFF; cdr3_nt: TGTGCCACCAGTGCCCAGGGAGTCACGAACACTGAAGCTTTCTTT
d_call: .; clone_size: few; j_call: TRBJ1-4; v_call: TRBV5-5; cdr3_aa: CASSRGGGPEEKLFF; cdr3_nt: TGTGCCAGCAGCCGGGGTGGGGGGCCGGAGGAAAAACTGTTTTTT
d_call: .; clone_size: once; j_call: TRBJ1-1; v_call: TRBV29-1; cdr3_aa: CSVKGANTEAFF; cdr3_nt: TGCAGCGTTAAGGGTGCTAACACTGAAGCTTTCTTT
d_call: TRBD1; clone_size: .; j_call: TRBJ2-3; v_call: TRBV4-1; cdr3_aa: CASSQDRGLTDTQYF; cdr3_nt: TGCGCCAGCAGCCAAGACAGGGGGCTCACAGATACGCAGTATTTT
d_call: .; clone_size: .; j_call: TRBJ1-2; v_call: TRBV7-9; cdr3_aa: CASTVGANYGYTF; cdr3_nt: TGTGCCAGCACCGTAGGGGCTAACTATGGCTACACCTTC
d_call: TRBD1; clone_size: .; j_call: TRBJ1-4; v_call: TRBV18; cdr3_aa: CASSLGTGNEKLFF; cdr3_nt: TGTGCCAGCTCACTGGGGACAGGGAATGAAAAACTGTTTTTT
d_call: TRBD1; clone_size: .; j_call: TRBJ2-2; v_call: TRBV7-3; cdr3_aa: CASSATGVAGELFF; cdr3_nt: TGTGCCAGCAGCGCGACAGGGGTTGCCGGGGAGCTGTTTTTT
d_call: .; clone_size: .; j_call: TRBJ2-2; v_call: TRBV7-9; cdr3_aa: CASSFGRAGELFF; cdr3_nt: TGTGCCAGCAGCTTCGGGCGGGCCGGGGAGCTGTTTTTT
d_call: TRBD2; clone_size: .; j_call: TRBJ2-5; v_call: TRBV7-8; cdr3_aa: CASSLYGLAGGLETQYF; cdr3_nt: TGTGCCAGCAGCTTGTACGGGCTAGCGGGGGGGCTTGAGACCCAGTACTTC
d_call: .; clone_size: once; j_call: TRBJ2-3; v_call: TRBV5-1; cdr3_aa: CASSLAGGRTDTQYF; cdr3_nt: TGCGCCAGCAGCTTGGCGGGGGGCCGCACAGATACGCAGTATTTT
d_call: .; clone_size: .; j_call: TRBJ1-1; v_call: TRBV7-2; cdr3_aa: CASSLGHMNTEAFF; cdr3_nt: TGTGCCAGCAGCTTAGGCCACATGAACACTGAAGCTTTCTTT
d_call: .; clone_size: .; j_call: TRBJ1-2; v_call: TRBV7-2; cdr3_aa: CASSSGQRYGYTF; cdr3_nt: TGTGCCAGCAGCTCCGGACAGCGCTATGGCTACACCTTC
d_call: .; clone_size: .; j_call: TRBJ2-4; v_call: TRBV14; cdr3_aa: CASSQVRRENIQYF; cdr3_nt: TGTGCCAGCAGCCAAGTTCGCAGGGAGAACATTCAGTACTTC
d_call: .; clone_size: .; j_call: TRBJ2-1; v_call: TRBV9; cdr3_aa: CASSVEADNYNEQFF; cdr3_nt: TGTGCCAGCAGCGTAGAAGCGGATAACTACAATGAGCAGTTCTTC
d_call: .; clone_size: .; j_call: TRBJ1-1; v_call: TRBV19; cdr3_aa: CASSIRGGANTEAFF; cdr3_nt: TGTGCCAGTAGTATCCGGGGGGGAGCAAACACTGAAGCTTTCTTT
d_call: .; clone_size: .; j_call: TRBJ1-1; v_call: TRBV29-1; cdr3_aa: CSTLGGAGRSEAFF; cdr3_nt: TGCAGCACATTGGGGGGGGCGGGGCGCTCTGAAGCTTTCTTT
d_call: TRBD2; clone_size: .; j_call: TRBJ2-3; v_call: TRBV7-2; cdr3_aa: CASSPGGGAVSDTQYF; cdr3_nt: TGTGCCAGCAGCCCGGGCGGGGGGGCCGTTTCAGATACGCAGTATTTT
d_call: .; clone_size: .; j_call: TRBJ2-1; v_call: TRBV20-1; cdr3_aa: CSASPYNEQFF; cdr3_nt: TGCAGTGCCTCCCCCTACAATGAGCAGTTCTTC
d_call: TRBD2; clone_size: once; j_call: TRBJ2-1; v_call: TRBV28; cdr3_aa: CASSSYPGLAGLPYNEQFF; cdr3_nt: TGTGCCAGCAGTTCCTACCCGGGACTAGCGGGGCTACCCTACAATGAGCAGTTCTTC
d_call: .; clone_size: .; j_call: TRBJ1-2; v_call: TRBV10-3; cdr3_aa: CAISDQDGYGYTF; cdr3_nt: TGTGCCATCAGTGACCAAGACGGGTATGGCTACACCTTC
d_call: .; clone_size: .; j_call: TRBJ2-2; v_call: TRBV6-5; cdr3_aa: CASSKEGGGELFF; cdr3_nt: TGTGCCAGCAGCAAAGAAGGCGGCGGGGAGCTGTTTTTT
d_call: TRBD1; clone_size: once; j_call: TRBJ2-1; v_call: TRBV12-5; cdr3_aa: CASGFDRTGTGDYNEQFF; cdr3_nt: TGTGCTAGTGGTTTTGACAGGACCGGGACAGGGGACTACAATGAGCAGTTCTTC
d_call: .; clone_size: .; j_call: TRBJ1-3; v_call: TRBV4-2; cdr3_aa: CASSQGSWGSGNTIYF; cdr3_nt: TGTGCCAGCAGCCAAGGATCGTGGGGGTCTGGAAACACCATATATTTT
d_call: .; clone_size: .; j_call: TRBJ1-6; v_call: TRBV6-2/TRBV6-3; cdr3_aa: CASSPSGGSYNSPLHF; cdr3_nt: TGTGCCAGCAGCCCCTCGGGAGGGTCCTATAATTCACCCCTCCACTTT
d_call: .; clone_size: .; j_call: TRBJ1-2; v_call: TRBV20-1; cdr3_aa: CSPGGYTF; cdr3_nt: TGCAGCCCAGGGGGCTACACCTTC
d_call: .; clone_size: once; j_call: TRBJ2-1; v_call: TRBV6-2/TRBV6-3; cdr3_aa: CASSDQTQHSYNEQFF; cdr3_nt: TGTGCCAGCAGCGATCAGACCCAACACTCCTACAATGAGCAGTTCTTC
d_call: TRBD1; clone_size: .; j_call: TRBJ1-6; v_call: TRBV2; cdr3_aa: CASSENPDRENSPLHF; cdr3_nt: TGTGCCAGCAGTGAAAATCCGGACAGGGAAAATTCACCCCTCCACTTT
d_call: .; clone_size: once; j_call: TRBJ2-1; v_call: TRBV6-2/TRBV6-3; cdr3_aa: CASSFYRYNEQFF; cdr3_nt: TGTGCCAGCAGTTTCTACAGGTACAATGAGCAGTTCTTC
d_call: TRBD1; clone_size: .; j_call: TRBJ1-4; v_call: TRBV6-1; cdr3_aa: CASSEDRGNEKLFF; cdr3_nt: TGTGCCAGCAGTGAAGACAGGGGTAATGAAAAACTGTTTTTT
d_call: .; clone_size: .; j_call: TRBJ1-2; v_call: TRBV29-1; cdr3_aa: CSARPDSNYGYTF; cdr3_nt: TGCAGCGCTCGACCCGACAGCAACTATGGCTACACCTTC